This TCR beta chain was captured by sequencing in a study of blood T cell repertoires in COVID-19. A Seattle source enrolled patients during active infection and followed them longitudinally. Here immunoSEQ multiplex PCR was the method, and the copy in TCRdb shows in-frame clones only, minus some. The table includes approximately 170,000 clones, around four fifths detected once. V lost 1 base, J lost 6 bases, and 6 bases stayed unmatched. The V gene's germline CDR1 is LGHDT and CDR2 YNNKEL (reference sequence). The CDR3 is 15 residues long. The rearrangement joins TRBV3-1 (or the pseudogene TRBV3-2) to TRBJ1-5; 7 bases are a match to TRBD1. The sample was peripheral blood. The TCR comes from a woman in her sixties or seventies with COVID-19, enrolled during active disease. The CDR3 bases are TGTGCCAGCAGCCAAGGACAAGGGGGCGGTCAGCCCCAGCATTTT. This codes for CASSQGQGGGQPQHF.